These 14 T cell receptor beta chains were sequenced from one sample in a study of cytomegalovirus exposure and HLA in healthy donors. It was with 60 Vbeta and 13 Jbeta primers that the PCR ran. Sequencing used immunoSEQ multiplex PCR; TCRdb keeps in-frame clones, though not all of them. Counted here are more than 95,000 clones, approximately 69% occurring once; the ten biggest clones make up 2.5% to 3.5%. The specimen was PBMCs. These receptors all stem from a man aged 25 to 40 in good health and CMV-seronegative.

The chain combines TRBV5-1 with TRBJ1-2; 8 nucleotides agree with TRBD1. CDR3 length: 15 amino acids. V was clipped by 0 bases and J by 6 bases; unmatched bases: 7. The V gene's germline CDR1 is SGHRS and CDR2 YFSETQ. This chain's CDR3 is CASSLVPGQGDGYTF. The CDR3 DNA reads TGCGCCAGCAGCTTGGTCCCCGGACAGGGCGATGGCTACACCTTC.

This clone was observed at least ten times. The chain carries TRBV11-2 and TRBJ2-7; TRBD1 is a possible D gene (6 bases). The V end lost 5 bases, the J end lost 2 bases, and 13 bases lay between the germline ends. This CDR3 region has 14 residues. The germline V gene encodes CDR1 SGHAT and CDR2 FQNNGV. The CDR3 is CASSPLQGTYEQYF. CDR3 sequence (DNA): TGTGCCAGCAGCCCACTACAGGGAACCTACGAGCAGTACTTC. Based on the CDR3 plus reference TRBV11-2 and TRBJ2-7, the full variable domain is EAGVAQSPRYKIIEKRQSVAFWCNPISGHATLYWYQQILGQGPKLLIQFQNNGVVDDSQLPKDRFSAERLKGVDSTLKIQPAKLEDSAVYLCASSPLQGTYEQYFGPGTRLTVT.

The chain links TRBV6-5 to TRBJ1-5; 11 bases line up with TRBD1. The CDR3 totals 15 residues. Germline V gene lookup returns CDR1 MNHEY and CDR2 SVGAGI. J was trimmed by 7 bases and V by 4 bases; bases with no gene match: 6. The CDR3 region is CASSSGQGARQPQHF. CDR3 nucleotides: TGTGCCAGCAGTTCAGGACAGGGGGCAAGGCAGCCCCAGCATTTT.

This chain connects TRBV5-6 to TRBJ2-3, with D possibly matching TRBD1 (6 bases). The V gene's germline CDR1 is SGHDT and CDR2 YYEEEE. The CDR3 consists of 15 residues. The ends were cut back, 4 bases at V and 6 bases at J, with 18 bases in the middle. Here the CDR3 DNA reads TGTGCCAGCAGCGGGGGTGGCTCTCAGGGGGATACGCAGTATTTT. This codes for CASSGGGSQGDTQYF. Together with reference TRBV5-6 and TRBJ2-3, the CDR3 gives the full variable domain: DAGVTQSPTHLIKTRGQQVTLRCSPKSGHDTVSWYQQALGQGPQFIFQYYEEEERQRGNFPDRFSGHQFPNYSSELNVNALLLGDSALYLCASSGGGSQGDTQYFGPGTRLTVL.

The CDR3 sequence is CASSYTPGTAQETQYF. The CDR3 DNA reads as TGCGCCAGCAGCTATACCCCCGGGACTGCCCAAGAGACCCAGTACTTC. The chain combines TRBV5-1 with TRBJ2-5; tentative D call: TRBD2 (6 bases). The ends were cut back, 3 bases at V and 1 base at J, with 16 bases in the middle. CDR1 SGHRS and CDR2 YFSETQ come from the germline V gene. The CDR3 sequence is 16 residues long. The full variable domain, with the rest looked up from reference TRBV5-1 and TRBJ2-5, is KAGVTQTPRYLIKTRGQQVTLSCSPISGHRSVSWYQQTPGQGLQFLFEYFSETQRNKGNFPGRFSGRQFSNSRSEMNVSTLELGDSALYLCASSYTPGTAQETQYFGPGTRLLVL.

The chain combines TRBV7-9 with TRBJ2-6, with D possibly TRBD1 on 6 matching bases. V gave up 3 bases and J gave up 2 bases, with 8 bases separating them. Per the germline V gene, CDR1 is SEHNR and CDR2 is FQNEAQ (reference sequence). CDR3 size: 15 residues. CDR3 bases: TGTGCCAGCAGCTTTTACAGGGCTGGGGCCAACGTCCTGACTTTC. This gives the protein CASSFYRAGANVLTF. The variable domain in full, with the rest retrieved from reference TRBV7-9 and TRBJ2-6, is DTGVSQNPRHKITKRGQNVTFRCDPISEHNRLYWYRQTLGQGPEFLTYFQNEAQLEKSRLLSDRFSAERPKGSFSTLEIQRTEQGDSAMYLCASSFYRAGANVLTFGAGSRLTVL.

The V and J genes are TRBV27 and TRBJ2-7; 7 nucleotides align to TRBD2. The V gene end was trimmed by 10 bases and the J gene end by 6 bases; junction bases not matched to a gene: 12. In germline, CDR1 is MNHEY, CDR2 SMNVEV (reference sequence). The CDR3 spans 13 residues. CDR3 nucleotides: TGTGCCAATGCGGGAGTGGGGTCGACCGAGCAGTACTTC. Translation: CANAGVGSTEQYF.

In the case of this clone: Other DNA sequences of this sample code for an identical CDR3. The J gene is TRBJ1-1, the V gene TRBV30; the D is unclear. Per the germline V gene, CDR1 is GTSNPN and CDR2 is SVGIG (reference sequence). V gave up 0 bases and J gave up 1 base, with 6 bases separating them. This CDR3 is built from 13 residues. This CDR3 is CAWSVEQNTEAFF. In DNA, the CDR3 is TGTGCCTGGAGTGTCGAACAGAACACTGAAGCTTTCTTT.

The V and J genes are TRBV30 and TRBJ2-3; D is ambiguous. V was shortened by 3 bases and J by 1 base, with 5 bases between the two germline ends. The CDR3 is 12 residues long. Germline values: CDR1 GTSNPN, CDR2 SVGIG (reference sequence). The CDR3 nucleotides read TGTGCCTGGAGCCGAGGCACAGATACGCAGTATTTT. The encoded protein is CAWSRGTDTQYF.

The DNA of the CDR3 is TGTGCCAGCAGCCTCGTCAGGGGCCTCTCTGGAAACACCATATATTTT. Translating gives CASSLVRGLSGNTIYF. The genes are TRBV14 and TRBJ1-3; D perhaps matches TRBD1 (6 bases). Looked up from germline, CDR1 is SGHDN and CDR2 is FVKESK. The CDR3 has 16 residues. The germline V and J ends were trimmed by 4 bases and 0 bases, with 13 bases remaining between them.

This sequence joins TRBV5-5 and TRBJ2-1, with a possible D match to TRBD1 (6 bases). Trimming removed 0 bases at V and 3 bases at J, with 10 bases between. The CDR3 spans 15 residues. CDR1 is SGHKS and CDR2 is YYEKEE in the germline V gene (reference sequence). The CDR3 DNA sequence: TGTGCCAGCAGCTTGGGACAGGATTTCTACAATGAGCAGTTCTTC. It yields the protein CASSLGQDFYNEQFF. Supplemented by reference TRBV5-5 and TRBJ2-1, the full variable domain reads DAGVTQSPTHLIKTRGQQVTLRCSPISGHKSVSWYQQVLGQGPQFIFQYYEKEERGRGNFPDRFSARQFPNYSSELNVNALLLGDSALYLCASSLGQDFYNEQFFGPGTRLTVL.

The chain has TRBV19 and TRBJ1-6; D is unresolved. Trimming pared 3 bases from V and 13 bases from J, leaving 10 bases between. Germline V lookup: CDR1 LNHDA, CDR2 SQIVND (reference sequence). The CDR3 is made up of 12 amino acids. CDR3 DNA sequence: TGTGCCAGTAGTATCCCCGAGGGCCCCCTCCACTTT. Its protein product is CASSIPEGPLHF.

This chain links TRBV14 with TRBJ1-1; 8 nucleotides align to TRBD1. With V trimmed by 3 bases and J by 10 bases, 7 bases remained unmatched. Germline assignment: CDR1 SGHDN and CDR2 FVKESK. The CDR3 loop spans 13 amino acids. Here the CDR3 DNA reads TGTGCCAGCAGCCAGATCTTACAGGGGGGAGCTTTCTTT. It specifies CASSQILQGGAFF. Full variable domain (outside the CDR3, taken from reference TRBV14 and TRBJ1-1): EAGVTQFPSHSVIEKGQTVTLRCDPISGHDNLYWYRRVMGKEIKFLLHFVKESKQDESGMPNNRFLAERTGGTYSTLKVQPAELEDSGVYFCASSQILQGGAFFGQGTRLTVV.

The rearrangement links TRBV14 to TRBJ2-7; D uncertain. Deletions cut 0 bases from V and 2 bases from J, with 8 bases between. Germline lookup yields CDR1 SGHDN and CDR2 FVKESK. This CDR3 has 14 residues. The CDR3 region has the DNA TGTGCCAGCAGCCAAGACGGGTTACCCTACGAGCAGTACTTC. The encoded protein is CASSQDGLPYEQYF.